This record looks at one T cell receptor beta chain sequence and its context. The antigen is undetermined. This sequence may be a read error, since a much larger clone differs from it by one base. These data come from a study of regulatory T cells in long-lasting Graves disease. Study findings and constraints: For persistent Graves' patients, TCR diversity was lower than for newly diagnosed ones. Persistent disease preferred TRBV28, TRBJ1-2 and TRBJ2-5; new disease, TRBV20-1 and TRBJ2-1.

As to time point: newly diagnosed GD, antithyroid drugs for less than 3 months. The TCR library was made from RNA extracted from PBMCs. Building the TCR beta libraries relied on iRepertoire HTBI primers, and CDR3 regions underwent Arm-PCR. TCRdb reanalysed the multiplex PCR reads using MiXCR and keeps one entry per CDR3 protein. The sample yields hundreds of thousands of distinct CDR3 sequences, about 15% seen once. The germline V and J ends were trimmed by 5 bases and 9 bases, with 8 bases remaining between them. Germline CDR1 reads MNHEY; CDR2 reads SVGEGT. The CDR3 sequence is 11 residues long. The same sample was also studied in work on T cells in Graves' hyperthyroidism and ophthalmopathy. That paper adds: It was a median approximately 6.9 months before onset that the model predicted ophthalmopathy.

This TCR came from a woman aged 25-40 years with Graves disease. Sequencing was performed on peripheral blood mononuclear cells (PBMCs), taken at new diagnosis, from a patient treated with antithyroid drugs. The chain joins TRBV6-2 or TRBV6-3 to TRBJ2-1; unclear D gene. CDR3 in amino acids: CASSEEVEQFF. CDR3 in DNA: TGTGCCAGCAGTGAAGAGGTTGAGCAGTTCTTC.